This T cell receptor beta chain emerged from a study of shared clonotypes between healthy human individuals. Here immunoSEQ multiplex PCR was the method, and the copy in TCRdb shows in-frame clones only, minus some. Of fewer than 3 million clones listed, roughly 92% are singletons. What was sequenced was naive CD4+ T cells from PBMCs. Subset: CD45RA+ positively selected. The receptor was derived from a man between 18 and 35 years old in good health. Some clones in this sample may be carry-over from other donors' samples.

The CDR3 protein is CASSTLAPDTQYF. DNA of the CDR3: TGTGCCAGCAGCACACTAGCTCCAGATACGCAGTATTTT. The V call is TRBV13, the J call TRBJ2-3; D is perhaps TRBD2 (6 bases). Trimming shortened V by 5 bases and J by 4 bases, and 10 bases separated the two germline ends. The germline V gene has CDR1 PRHDT and CDR2 FYEKMQ (reference sequence). The CDR3 totals 13 residues. Full variable domain (missing parts from reference TRBV13 and TRBJ2-3): AAGVIQSPRHLIKEKRETATLKCYPIPRHDTVYWYQQGPGQDPQFLISFYEKMQSDKGSIPDRFSAQQFSDYHSELNMSSLELGDSALYFCASSTLAPDTQYFGPGTRLTVL.